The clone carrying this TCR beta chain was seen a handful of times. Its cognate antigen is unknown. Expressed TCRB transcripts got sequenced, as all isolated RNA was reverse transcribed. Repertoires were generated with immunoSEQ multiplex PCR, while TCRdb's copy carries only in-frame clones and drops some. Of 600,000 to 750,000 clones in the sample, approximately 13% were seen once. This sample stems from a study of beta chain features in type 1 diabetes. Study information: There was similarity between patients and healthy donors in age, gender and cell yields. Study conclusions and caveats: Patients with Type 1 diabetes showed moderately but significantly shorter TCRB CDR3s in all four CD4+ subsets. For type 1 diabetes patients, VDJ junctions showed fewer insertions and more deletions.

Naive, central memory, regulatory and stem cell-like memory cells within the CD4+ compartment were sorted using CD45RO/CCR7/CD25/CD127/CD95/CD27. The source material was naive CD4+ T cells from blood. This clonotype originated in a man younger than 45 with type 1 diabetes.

The CDR3 nucleotides read TGCGCCAGCAGTGAGTCGGGGTGGAACACCGGGGAGCTGTTTTTT. It encodes CASSESGWNTGELFF. V and J are TRBV10-1 and TRBJ2-2; D ambiguous. The V and J ends lost 0 bases and 1 base respectively, with 6 bases between them. The CDR3 consists of 15 residues. Germline V lookup: CDR1 WNHNN, CDR2 SYGVQD (reference sequence).